A selection of T cell receptor beta chains follows, all from one sample in a study of radiotherapy plus CTLA-4 blockade in lung cancer. Profiled with immunoSEQ multiplex PCR; TCRdb holds only in-frame clones, not every one. This table has approximately 100,000 clones, over 75% appearing once. Sequencing was performed on peripheral blood, taken from a patient treated with radiotherapy plus ipilimumab. These receptors came from a human donor with non-small cell lung cancer that progressed on radiotherapy plus ipilimumab. Some clones in this sample may be carry-over from other donors' samples. Each CDR3 is given with its conserved first and last residue. A D gene is named only where the DNA matches it firmly. Clone size is stated in some rows and not others, as once, few, many or a class when expanded.

cdr3_nt: TGTGCCAGCAGTCCCACTGTCGGCCGGGCCCAAGCTTTCTTT; cdr3_aa: CASSPTVGRAQAFF; clone_size: NA; v_call: TRBV6-5; d_call: NA; j_call: TRBJ1-1
cdr3_nt: TGTGCCAGCAGCCAGAGCCCCGGAACGAACGATAACATTCAGTACTTC; cdr3_aa: CASSQSPGTNDNIQYF; clone_size: NA; v_call: TRBV14; d_call: NA; j_call: TRBJ2-4
cdr3_nt: TGTGCCAGCTCACCCACTAGCACAGATACGCAGTATTTT; cdr3_aa: CASSPTSTDTQYF; clone_size: NA; v_call: TRBV18; d_call: NA; j_call: TRBJ2-3
cdr3_nt: TGTGCCATCAATGGGCTAGGGAGCTCCTACGAGCAGTACTTC; cdr3_aa: CAINGLGSSYEQYF; clone_size: NA; v_call: TRBV10-3; d_call: NA; j_call: TRBJ2-7
cdr3_nt: TGTGCCAGCAGTGAGGTTCCAGCGGGGGGACTGAATGAGCAGTTCTTC; cdr3_aa: CASSEVPAGGLNEQFF; clone_size: NA; v_call: TRBV6-4; d_call: TRBD2; j_call: TRBJ2-1
cdr3_nt: TGCGCCAGCAGCTTGGACAGGGCGGGCACTGAAGCTTTCTTT; cdr3_aa: CASSLDRAGTEAFF; clone_size: NA; v_call: TRBV5-1; d_call: NA; j_call: TRBJ1-1
cdr3_nt: TGTGCCAGCAGTATCCGACAGGGCCACTACGAGCAGTACTTC; cdr3_aa: CASSIRQGHYEQYF; clone_size: NA; v_call: TRBV6-4; d_call: TRBD1; j_call: TRBJ2-7
cdr3_nt: TGTGCCAGCAGCTTAGGGGCAGGGCTCTCCTACGAGCAGTACTTC; cdr3_aa: CASSLGAGLSYEQYF; clone_size: few; v_call: TRBV7-3; d_call: NA; j_call: TRBJ2-7
cdr3_nt: TGTGCCAGCAGTTTCGGTTTTGACACCTACGAGCAGTACTTC; cdr3_aa: CASSFGFDTYEQYF; clone_size: NA; v_call: TRBV27; d_call: NA; j_call: TRBJ2-7
cdr3_nt: TGTGCCAGCAGTATCCGGGACAGGGGAAGCTATGGCTACACCTTC; cdr3_aa: CASSIRDRGSYGYTF; clone_size: NA; v_call: TRBV28; d_call: TRBD1; j_call: TRBJ1-2
cdr3_nt: TGTGCCACCAGCAGAGAGGTTAACTATGGCTACACCTTC; cdr3_aa: CATSREVNYGYTF; clone_size: NA; v_call: TRBV15; d_call: NA; j_call: TRBJ1-2
cdr3_nt: TGTGCCAGCTCTGTAGGGGGACAGAACTATGGCTACACCTTC; cdr3_aa: CASSVGGQNYGYTF; clone_size: NA; v_call: TRBV18; d_call: TRBD1; j_call: TRBJ1-2
cdr3_nt: TGTGCCAGCAGTAATACAGGTGAAAAACTGTTTTTT; cdr3_aa: CASSNTGEKLFF; clone_size: NA; v_call: TRBV6-5; d_call: NA; j_call: TRBJ1-4
cdr3_nt: TGTGCCAGCTCACCGCCGGACTTACAAGAGACCCAGTACTTC; cdr3_aa: CASSPPDLQETQYF; clone_size: NA; v_call: TRBV18; d_call: NA; j_call: TRBJ2-5
cdr3_nt: TGTGCCAGCTCACGAGGACTTGGGGAAAGGGGGTCTGAGCAGTACTTC; cdr3_aa: CASSRGLGERGSEQYF; clone_size: NA; v_call: TRBV18; d_call: NA; j_call: TRBJ2-7
cdr3_nt: TGTGCCAGCAGCTTGGGACAGGATGGCTACACCTTC; cdr3_aa: CASSLGQDGYTF; clone_size: NA; v_call: TRBV5-6; d_call: NA; j_call: TRBJ1-2
cdr3_nt: TGTGCCAGTACTCAGAATAGCAATCAGCCCCAGCATTTT; cdr3_aa: CASTQNSNQPQHF; clone_size: NA; v_call: TRBV19; d_call: NA; j_call: TRBJ1-5
cdr3_nt: TGTGCCAGCAGTTTTTTGCCCACTGAAGCTTTCTTT; cdr3_aa: CASSFLPTEAFF; clone_size: NA; v_call: TRBV28; d_call: NA; j_call: TRBJ1-1
cdr3_nt: TGTGCCAGCAGCCCCGGACAGGAACGCTATGGCTACACCTTC; cdr3_aa: CASSPGQERYGYTF; clone_size: NA; v_call: TRBV5-4; d_call: TRBD1; j_call: TRBJ1-2
cdr3_nt: TGTGCCAGTAGTGGGGGGACACCTTCCTACGAGCAGTACTTC; cdr3_aa: CASSGGTPSYEQYF; clone_size: few; v_call: TRBV19; d_call: NA; j_call: TRBJ2-7
cdr3_nt: TGTGCCAGCAGCTTAAGATCTAGTAACAGGGAAAGGGGCGAGCAGTACTTC; cdr3_aa: CASSLRSSNRERGEQYF; clone_size: NA; v_call: TRBV7-8; d_call: NA; j_call: TRBJ2-7
cdr3_nt: TGTGCCAGCAGTTACTCCAGACAGCCTTCGTATGGCTACACCTTC; cdr3_aa: CASSYSRQPSYGYTF; clone_size: NA; v_call: TRBV6-5; d_call: NA; j_call: TRBJ1-2
cdr3_nt: TGTGCCAGTAGTAAGACAGGGGGCCTCGATACGCAGTATTTT; cdr3_aa: CASSKTGGLDTQYF; clone_size: NA; v_call: TRBV19; d_call: TRBD1; j_call: TRBJ2-3
cdr3_nt: TGTGCCAGCAGCTTGTCAGGATCGAATTCACCCCTCCACTTT; cdr3_aa: CASSLSGSNSPLHF; clone_size: NA; v_call: TRBV7-6; d_call: NA; j_call: TRBJ1-6
cdr3_nt: TGTGCCAGCAGAAGGGACAGCCGGACTGAAGCTTTCTTT; cdr3_aa: CASRRDSRTEAFF; clone_size: NA; v_call: TRBV7-2; d_call: TRBD1; j_call: TRBJ1-1
cdr3_nt: TGTGCCAGCAGCTTGGGGGGGCCGGGGTATGAGCAGTTCTTC; cdr3_aa: CASSLGGPGYEQFF; clone_size: few; v_call: TRBV5-4; d_call: NA; j_call: TRBJ2-1
cdr3_nt: TGCAGCGTTGATACTCCCCCCGGGACAGGGAATGGCTACACCTTC; cdr3_aa: CSVDTPPGTGNGYTF; clone_size: NA; v_call: TRBV29-1; d_call: TRBD1; j_call: TRBJ1-2
cdr3_nt: TGTGCCAGCAGTGGGTTCGGGGGGACGGACATCAATGAGCAGTTCTTC; cdr3_aa: CASSGFGGTDINEQFF; clone_size: NA; v_call: TRBV9; d_call: TRBD2; j_call: TRBJ2-1